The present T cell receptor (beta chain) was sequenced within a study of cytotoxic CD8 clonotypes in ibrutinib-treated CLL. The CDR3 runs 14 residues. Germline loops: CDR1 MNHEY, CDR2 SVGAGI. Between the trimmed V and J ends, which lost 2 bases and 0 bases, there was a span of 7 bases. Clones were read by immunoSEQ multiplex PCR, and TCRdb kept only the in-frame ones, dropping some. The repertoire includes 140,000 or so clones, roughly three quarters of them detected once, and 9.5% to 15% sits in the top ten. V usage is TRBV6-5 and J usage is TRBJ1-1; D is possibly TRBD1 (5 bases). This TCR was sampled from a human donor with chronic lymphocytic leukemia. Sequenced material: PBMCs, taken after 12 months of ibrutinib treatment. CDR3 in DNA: TGTGCCAGCAGTTACGCAGGGATGAACACTGAAGCTTTCTTT. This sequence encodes CASSYAGMNTEAFF.